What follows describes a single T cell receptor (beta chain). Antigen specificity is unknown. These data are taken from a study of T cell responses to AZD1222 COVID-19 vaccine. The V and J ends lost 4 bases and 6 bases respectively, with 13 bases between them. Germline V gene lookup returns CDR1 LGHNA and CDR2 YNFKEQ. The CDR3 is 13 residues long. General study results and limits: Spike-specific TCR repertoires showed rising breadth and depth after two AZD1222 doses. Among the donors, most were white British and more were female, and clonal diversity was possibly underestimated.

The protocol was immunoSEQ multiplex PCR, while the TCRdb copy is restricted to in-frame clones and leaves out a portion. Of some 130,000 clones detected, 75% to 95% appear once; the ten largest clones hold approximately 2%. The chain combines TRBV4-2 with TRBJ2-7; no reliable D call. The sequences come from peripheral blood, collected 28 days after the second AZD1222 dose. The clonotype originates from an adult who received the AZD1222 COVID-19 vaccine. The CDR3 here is CASSPDLTGEQYF. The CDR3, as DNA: TGTGCCAGCAGCCCAGATCTAACTGGCGAGCAGTACTTC.